Following are 11 T cell receptor beta chains from one sample sequenced in a study of OX40 agonist ivuxolimab in advanced cancers. The table came from immunoSEQ multiplex PCR; TCRdb's copy has only in-frame clones and leaves some out. The sample comprises 40,000 to 60,000 clones, roughly 88% of which are singletons, and roughly 3.2% rests with the top ten. The specimen comprised CD4+ or CD8+ T cells sorted from blood, sampled in a trial of the OX40 agonist ivuxolimab. These receptor sequences come from an adult with an advanced solid tumor such as melanoma, head and neck, liver or kidney cancer.

This chain links TRBV5-1 with TRBJ2-6; no clear D. V was shortened by 0 bases and J by 0 bases, with 7 bases between the two germline ends. The CDR3 is 16 residues long. CDR1 SGHRS and CDR2 YFSETQ come from the germline V gene. The CDR3 nucleotides read TGCGCCAGCAGCTTGGGACGGCACTCTGGGGCCAACGTCCTGACTTTC. This encodes CASSLGRHSGANVLTF.

The rearrangement uses TRBV19 and TRBJ2-3; 8 bases are a match to TRBD2. The V and J ends lost 5 bases and 0 bases, in that order; junction bases with no gene match: 10. Per the germline V gene, CDR1 is LNHDA and CDR2 is SQIVND (reference sequence). The CDR3 spans 17 residues. CDR3 in DNA: TGTGCCAGTAGTGCCCTCGCGGGGGGTGCTAGCACAGATACGCAGTATTTT. Encoded protein: CASSALAGGASTDTQYF.

This rearrangement joins TRBV7-9 to TRBJ2-1; 7 nucleotides match TRBD1. CDR3 length: 15 residues. J was trimmed by 1 base and V by 5 bases; bases with no gene match: 5. Germline-derived CDR1 and CDR2 are SEHNR and FQNEAQ (reference sequence). The CDR3 is CASSPDRDSYNEQFF. CDR3 DNA: TGTGCCAGCAGCCCCGACAGGGATTCCTACAATGAGCAGTTCTTC.

This chain links TRBV6-5 with TRBJ2-1; tentatively, D is TRBD2 (6 bases). Deletions cut 6 bases from V and 4 bases from J, with 10 bases between. The germline CDR1 and CDR2 sequences are MNHEY and SVGAGI. This CDR3 spans 13 amino acids. CDR3 sequence (DNA): TGTGCCAGCAGCCGGACTATTTACAATGAGCAGTTCTTC. Protein product: CASSRTIYNEQFF.

The rearrangement joins TRBV9 to TRBJ2-2, with D possibly matching TRBD2 (5 bases). The V gene lost 7 bases and the J gene lost 1 base, with 20 bases spanning the gap. The CDR3 extends over 17 amino acids. Germline CDR1 SGDLS, CDR2 YYNGEE. The CDR3 DNA reads TGTGCCAGCGGCGCCTTCCGGGATATACTGAACACCGGGGAGCTGTTTTTT. It encodes CASGAFRDILNTGELFF.

The chain recombines TRBV28 with TRBJ2-3; 10 bases fit TRBD1. CDR3 size: 15 residues. In germline, CDR1 is MDHEN, CDR2 SYDVKM. V trimming: 5 bases; J trimming: 4 bases; junction bases outside the gene matches: 6. The DNA for the CDR3 is TGTGCCAGCAGTCCCGACAGGGGGCTCGCAGATACGCAGTATTTT. This encodes CASSPDRGLADTQYF. Full variable domain (outside the CDR3, taken from reference TRBV28 and TRBJ2-3): DVKVTQSSRYLVKRTGEKVFLECVQDMDHENMFWYRQDPGLGLRLIYFSYDVKMKEKGDIPEGYSVSREKKERFSLILESASTNQTSMYLCASSPDRGLADTQYFGPGTRLTVL.

This clone was observed a handful of times. V usage is TRBV7-6 and J usage is TRBJ1-2; D gene ambiguous. The CDR3 sequence is 13 residues long. V lost 2 bases and J lost 8, with 12 bases in between. Per germline, CDR1 SGHVS and CDR2 FNYEAQ. CDR3 nucleotide sequence: TGTGCCAGCAGCTTATCACGGAGCGGGGGCTACACCTTC. It specifies CASSLSRSGGYTF.

The chain joins TRBV7-3 to TRBJ2-5; D is uncertain. The germline V gene encodes CDR1 SGHTA and CDR2 FQGTGA. CDR3 length equals 13 residues. V lost 0 bases and J lost 5, with 7 bases in between. For the CDR3, the DNA is TGTGCCAGCAGCTTAACCCAGAAGGAGACCCAGTACTTC. Amino acids: CASSLTQKETQYF.

The J gene is TRBJ1-2, the V gene TRBV5-1; no clear D. This CDR3 is 14 amino acids long. Trimming took off 2 bases at V and 3 bases at J, with 11 bases between the two ends. Germline loops: CDR1 SGHRS, CDR2 YFSETQ. The CDR3 nucleotides are TGCGCCAGCAGCTTAGGGCAGGCCTACTATGGCTACACCTTC. This translates into CASSLGQAYYGYTF.

This sequence joins TRBV9 and TRBJ1-1; no clear D. The V end lost 2 bases, the J end lost 0 bases, and 8 bases lay between the germline ends. The germline gives CDR1 SGDLS, CDR2 YYNGEE. The CDR3 has 14 amino acids. The CDR3 nucleotides are TGTGCCAGCAGCGTGGGCAACTTGAACACTGAAGCTTTCTTT. The encoded protein is CASSVGNLNTEAFF.

The chain carries TRBV28 and TRBJ2-5; the D is unclear. Per germline, CDR1 MDHEN and CDR2 SYDVKM. Trimming pared 3 bases from V and 11 bases from J, leaving 10 bases between. The CDR3 totals 11 residues. The CDR3 DNA reads as TGTGCCAGCAGTTTTGGCCCCACTCAGTACTTC. This codes for CASSFGPTQYF.